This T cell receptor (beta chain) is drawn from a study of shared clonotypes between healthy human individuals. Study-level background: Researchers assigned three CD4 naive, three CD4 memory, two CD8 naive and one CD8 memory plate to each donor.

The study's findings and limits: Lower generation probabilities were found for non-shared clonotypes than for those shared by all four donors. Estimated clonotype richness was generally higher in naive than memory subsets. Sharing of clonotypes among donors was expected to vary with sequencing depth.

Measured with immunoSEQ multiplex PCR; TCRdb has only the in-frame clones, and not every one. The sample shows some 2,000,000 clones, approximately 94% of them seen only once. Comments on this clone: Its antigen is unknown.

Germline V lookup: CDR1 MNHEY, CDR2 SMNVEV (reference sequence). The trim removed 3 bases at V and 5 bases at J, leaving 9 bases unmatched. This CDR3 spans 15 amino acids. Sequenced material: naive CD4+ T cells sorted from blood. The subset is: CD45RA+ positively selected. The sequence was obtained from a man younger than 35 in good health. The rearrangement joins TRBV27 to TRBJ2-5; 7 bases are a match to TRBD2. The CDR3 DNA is TGTGCCAGCAGTTTTGGGGGAGGGCCTTTTGAGACCCAGTACTTC. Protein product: CASSFGGGPFETQYF.